This T cell receptor (beta chain) is from a study of cytomegalovirus exposure and HLA in healthy donors. The PCR employed 60 Vbeta primers together with 13 Jbeta primers. This table comes from immunoSEQ multiplex PCR, and its TCRdb copy is limited to in-frame clones, with some not included. This sample has 200,000 to 250,000 clones; roughly 80% occur once, and the top ten carry about 2.6%. Germline CDR1 LNHDA, CDR2 SQIVND (reference sequence). V trimming: 7 bases; J trimming: 7 bases; junction bases outside the gene matches: 13. CDR3 length equals 15 residues. The chain recombines TRBV19 with TRBJ1-1; 9 bases match TRBD1. The sequence was obtained from a middle-aged woman in good health and CMV-seronegative. The source material was PBMCs. The CDR3 nucleotides are TGTGCCAGTACTCCACAGGGGGCGGTCTCTATTGAAGCTTTCTTT. Encoded protein: CASTPQGAVSIEAFF.